These 20 T cell receptor beta chains were all obtained from the same sample, sequenced in a study of beta chain features in type 1 diabetes. General study results and limits: For Type 1 diabetes patients, all four CD4+ subsets carried TCRB CDR3s that were moderately but significantly shorter.

Sequencing targeted expressed TCRB transcripts, as all isolated RNA had been reverse transcribed. Method: immunoSEQ multiplex PCR; TCRdb's copy keeps in-frame clones and lacks some. The table has roughly 300,000 clones, roughly 13% seen once. Their recognized antigens are unknown. Specimen: naive CD4+ T cells from blood. All receptors derive from a man under 40 with type 1 diabetes.

The V and J genes are TRBV6-5 and TRBJ2-7; perhaps TRBD1 as D (6 bases). Germline-derived CDR1 and CDR2 are MNHEY and SVGAGI. This CDR3 is 13 amino acids long. V was shortened by 5 bases and J by 2 bases, with 10 bases between the two germline ends. The CDR3 DNA reads as TGTGCCAGCAGTCCGACAGGCGCCTACGAGCAGTACTTC. Translating gives CASSPTGAYEQYF.

The rearrangement links TRBV4-1 to TRBJ2-1, with a tentative D call TRBD2 (6 bases). Per germline, CDR1 MGHRA and CDR2 YSYEKL. The CDR3 runs to 18 residues. V dropped 1 base and J dropped 0 bases, with 16 bases sitting between them. This CDR3 reads CASSQAVVSGSSYNEQFF. As DNA, the CDR3 is TGCGCCAGCAGCCAAGCGGTTGTTAGCGGAAGCTCCTACAATGAGCAGTTCTTC.

This sequence joins TRBV15 and TRBJ2-1, with D possibly TRBD2 on 6 matching bases. V was clipped by 0 bases and J by 1 base, with 16 bases between them. Germline CDR1 reads LNHNV; CDR2 reads YYDKDF (reference sequence). The CDR3 is 18 residues long. CDR3 sequence: CATSREADGSQSYNEQFF. The CDR3 DNA is TGTGCCACCAGCAGAGAAGCAGACGGGAGTCAATCCTACAATGAGCAGTTCTTC.

This clone turned up a few times. This chain links TRBV5-1 with TRBJ2-6; TRBD1 agrees at 7 bases. The CDR3 has 16 amino acids. V shed 4 bases, J shed 2 bases, and the junction held 6 bases outside the gene matches. Germline loops: CDR1 SGHRS, CDR2 YFSETQ. The CDR3 DNA sequence: TGCGCCAGCAGCGACAGGGAAATTGCTGGGGCCAACGTCCTGACTTTC. It is translated as CASSDREIAGANVLTF.

Only a few counts were recorded for this clone. The V call is TRBV4-2, the J call TRBJ1-2; D is uncertain. Per germline, CDR1 LGHNA and CDR2 YNFKEQ. This CDR3 is built from 14 residues. With 3 bases removed from V and 5 bases from J, the gap between germline ends came to 13 bases. DNA of the CDR3: TGTGCCAGCAGCCAGGAGAAGACGACGTATGGCTACACCTTC. As protein: CASSQEKTTYGYTF.

The V call is TRBV6-6, the J call TRBJ1-5, with 9 bases aligning to TRBD1. The CDR3 has 14 residues. V gave up 6 bases and J gave up 4 bases; unmatched junction bases: 4. Germline assignment: CDR1 MNHNY and CDR2 SVGAGI (reference sequence). The CDR3: CASSPDRGNQPQHF. The DNA for the CDR3 is TGTGCCAGCAGCCCGGACAGGGGAAATCAGCCCCAGCATTTT.

The rearrangement uses TRBV28 and TRBJ2-3, with 8 bases fitting TRBD2. The trim removed 5 bases at V and 0 bases at J, leaving 19 bases unmatched. In germline, CDR1 is MDHEN, CDR2 SYDVKM. The CDR3 is 20 residues long. The chain's CDR3 is CASSPNRRGIAGTSTDTQYF. The CDR3, as DNA: TGTGCCAGCAGTCCAAACAGAAGGGGAATAGCGGGAACTAGCACAGATACGCAGTATTTT.

The genes are TRBV5-1 and TRBJ1-1; 9 bases line up with TRBD1. The ends lost 0 bases at V and 5 bases at J; junction bases unmatched: 2. The CDR3 totals 14 residues. Per germline, CDR1 SGHRS and CDR2 YFSETQ. CDR3 amino acids: CASSLAGTGTEAFF. In DNA, the CDR3 is TGCGCCAGCAGCTTGGCTGGGACAGGGACTGAAGCTTTCTTT.

This clone has more than one count but fewer than ten. CDR3 region: CASSGLAGGEETQYF. CDR3 bases: TGTGCCAGCAGTGGACTAGCGGGAGGGGAGGAGACCCAGTACTTC. This chain connects TRBV5-6 to TRBJ2-5, with 15 nucleotides matching TRBD2. The CDR3 is 15 residues long. Germline V gene sequence: CDR1 SGHDT, CDR2 YYEEEE. Germline trimming cut 5 bases from V and 5 bases from J; bases unmatched to any gene: 4.

This chain links TRBV5-1 with TRBJ2-1, with D possibly being TRBD2 (5 bases). This CDR3 contains 14 residues. V was shortened by 4 bases and J by 3 bases, with 11 bases between the two germline ends. The germline gives CDR1 SGHRS, CDR2 YFSETQ. The CDR3 bases are TGCGCCAGCAGCCCGGACTCCCACTACAATGAGCAGTTCTTC. Residues: CASSPDSHYNEQFF.

This sequence joins TRBV29-1 and TRBJ1-2, with TRBD1 as a possible D gene (5 bases). CDR3 length: 12 residues. V shed 7 bases and J shed 5 bases, with 14 bases lying between them. Per the germline V gene, CDR1 is SQVTM and CDR2 is ANQGSEA. Written as DNA, the CDR3 is TGCAGCGGCGCTACCCAGGGATATGGCTACACCTTC. Amino acids: CSGATQGYGYTF.

This clone was detected only a few times. V gene TRBV4-2 combines with J gene TRBJ1-2; no reliable D call. Germline V gene data show CDR1 as LGHNA and CDR2 as YNFKEQ. The V gene lost 0 bases and the J gene lost 4 bases, with 12 bases spanning the gap. This CDR3 contains 15 residues. The CDR3 nucleotides read TGTGCCAGCAGCCAAGAACATCTTACGCTCTATGGCTACACCTTC. Protein: CASSQEHLTLYGYTF.

The chain employs TRBV7-9 and TRBJ2-1, with D uncertain. Per germline, CDR1 SEHNR and CDR2 FQNEAQ (reference sequence). V was cut by 0 bases and J by 0 bases, with 9 bases left in between. CDR3 length: 16 amino acids. CDR3 DNA: TGTGCCAGCAGCTTAGCGAGCTGGAGCTCCTACAATGAGCAGTTCTTC. Protein product: CASSLASWSSYNEQFF.

The chain is built from TRBV5-1 and TRBJ1-5; weak D call: TRBD1 (5 bases). With 1 base removed from V and 2 bases from J, the gap between germline ends came to 7 bases. This CDR3 contains 14 residues. Germline-derived CDR1 and CDR2 are SGHRS and YFSETQ. CDR3 in amino acids: CASSLLGGNQPQHF. CDR3 sequence (DNA): TGCGCCAGCAGCTTGCTAGGGGGCAATCAGCCCCAGCATTTT.

This sequence joins TRBV27 and TRBJ2-3; 8 positions match TRBD1. Looked up from germline, CDR1 is MNHEY and CDR2 is SMNVEV (reference sequence). V was pared by 4 bases and J by 9 bases, with 3 bases of the junction left unmatched. The CDR3 totals 12 residues. CDR3 protein: CASSSYRGTQYF. CDR3 nucleotide sequence: TGTGCCAGCAGTTCCTACAGGGGGACGCAGTATTTT.

The chain combines TRBV6-6 with TRBJ1-4; 11 positions match TRBD1. The germline V gene encodes CDR1 MNHNY and CDR2 SVGAGI (reference sequence). The CDR3 loop spans 15 amino acids. V lost 0 bases to trimming and J lost 8 bases; unmatched junction nucleotides: 2. The CDR3 spells CASSYSDRGPEKLFF. The CDR3, as DNA: TGTGCCAGCAGTTACTCGGACAGGGGGCCGGAAAAACTGTTTTTT.

This clone was detected a few times. The genes are TRBV9 and TRBJ1-2; 8 bases line up with TRBD1. The length of the CDR3 is 14 residues. The V segment lost 4 bases and the J segment 4 bases; nucleotides outside the gene matches: 6. Germline lookup yields CDR1 SGDLS and CDR2 YYNGEE. The CDR3 DNA sequence: TGTGCCAGCAGCTTCCTTGGGACAGGCTATGGCTACACCTTC. It encodes CASSFLGTGYGYTF. Full variable domain (missing parts from reference TRBV9 and TRBJ1-2): DSGVTQTPKHLITATGQRVTLRCSPRSGDLSVYWYQQSLDQGLQFLIQYYNGEERAKGNILERFSAQQFPDLHSELNLSSLELGDSALYFCASSFLGTGYGYTFGSGTRLTVV.

The rearrangement links TRBV28 to TRBJ1-3; D is ambiguous. CDR1 is MDHEN and CDR2 is SYDVKM in the germline V gene. V dropped 7 bases and J dropped 7 bases, with 8 bases sitting between them. CDR3 length equals 11 residues. CDR3 protein: CASTSQNTIYF. CDR3 DNA sequence: TGTGCCAGCACCTCCCAGAACACCATATATTTT.

This clone was counted only a few times. The chain uses TRBV13 and TRBJ2-6, with a tentative D call TRBD1 (6 bases). This CDR3 has 16 amino acids. Germline V lookup: CDR1 PRHDT, CDR2 FYEKMQ (reference sequence). V dropped 4 bases and J dropped 3 bases, with 13 bases sitting between them. The CDR3 sequence: CASSYDTGFGANVLTF. For the CDR3, the DNA is TGTGCCAGCAGCTACGATACAGGGTTTGGGGCCAACGTCCTGACTTTC.

This clone was observed a few times. The junction and the germline gene differ at one end; a read error may be behind it. The V and J genes are TRBV7-2 and TRBJ2-1, with 12 bases aligning to TRBD2. Per germline, CDR1 SGHTA and CDR2 FQGNSA. CDR3 length: 15 residues. The CDR3 DNA sequence: TGTGCCAGCAGCCTAGCGGGAGGGGGACACAATGAGCAGTTCTTC. Translating gives CASSLAGGGHNEQFF.